This entry lists 19 T cell receptor beta chains sequenced from one sample in a study of long-term antiretroviral therapy in people with HIV. They ran version v3.0 of the immunoSEQ assay at survey level. The table came from immunoSEQ multiplex PCR; TCRdb's copy has only in-frame clones and leaves some out. This sample has about 15,000 clones, with around 90% found just once. Sample: unsorted PBMCs, taken 6.9 years after starting antiretroviral therapy. These receptors were collected from a man aged 45-60 years with HIV.

The chain has TRBV28 and TRBJ1-1; TRBD1 agrees at 8 bases. Germline V gene sequence: CDR1 MDHEN, CDR2 SYDVKM. The CDR3 contains 15 residues. Trimming removed 5 bases from V and 1 base from J; junction bases left unmatched: 6. DNA for the CDR3: TGTGCCAGCAGTCCGGGACAGGTACCGAACACTGAAGCTTTCTTT. It specifies CASSPGQVPNTEAFF. The full variable domain, completed using reference TRBV28 and TRBJ1-1, is DVKVTQSSRYLVKRTGEKVFLECVQDMDHENMFWYRQDPGLGLRLIYFSYDVKMKEKGDIPEGYSVSREKKERFSLILESASTNQTSMYLCASSPGQVPNTEAFFGQGTRLTVV.

This clone appeared a single time. The chain couples TRBV7-2 to TRBJ2-7; D may be TRBD1 or TRBD2 (5 bases each). The CDR3 length is 16 residues. V was cut by 0 bases and J by 4 bases, with 16 bases left in between. Germline assignment: CDR1 SGHTA and CDR2 FQGNSA. The chain's CDR3 is CASSLAGAGTVYEQYF. The CDR3 DNA reads as TGTGCCAGCAGCTTAGCTGGAGCCGGGACGGTATACGAGCAGTACTTC.

This clone occurred a few times. The J gene is TRBJ2-1, the V gene TRBV19; 16 nucleotides line up with TRBD2. CDR1 is LNHDA and CDR2 is SQIVND in the germline V gene (reference sequence). Trimming at V came to 6 bases and at J to 0 bases, leaving 5 bases not matched to a gene. This CDR3 has 18 amino acids. The CDR3 DNA sequence: TGTGCCAGTAGGTCGGGACTAGCGGGAGGGTCCTCCTACAATGAGCAGTTCTTC. Residues: CASRSGLAGGSSYNEQFF.

This clone appeared once. The J gene is TRBJ1-5, the V gene TRBV27, with D hard to call. The CDR3 has 14 residues. CDR1 is MNHEY and CDR2 is SMNVEV in the germline V gene (reference sequence). Trimming stripped 3 bases from V and 7 bases from J, with 13 bases between. DNA for the CDR3: TGTGCCAGCAGTTTGGTGGGTTGGGAACAGCCCCAGCATTTT. It translates to CASSLVGWEQPQHF.

This clone appeared a single time. The chain couples TRBV6-5 to TRBJ2-1; the D is unclear. Trimming took off 0 bases at V and 10 bases at J, with 7 bases between the two ends. CDR3 length: 12 amino acids. Germline V gene sequence: CDR1 MNHEY, CDR2 SVGAGI. The CDR3: CASSYSTPEQFF. The CDR3 DNA reads as TGTGCCAGCAGTTACTCGACGCCGGAGCAGTTCTTC.

V and J are TRBV14 and TRBJ1-1; D gene ambiguous. CDR3 length equals 12 residues. V lost 0 bases, J lost 7 bases, and 6 bases lay in between. The germline CDR1 and CDR2 sequences are SGHDN and FVKESK. Here the CDR3 reads CASSQDAREAFF. The CDR3 DNA is TGTGCCAGCAGCCAAGATGCCCGTGAAGCTTTCTTT.

The DNA of the CDR3 is TGTGCCAGCAGTGCCCCTGGGGGCTACACCTTC. It encodes CASSAPGGYTF. This rearrangement joins TRBV6-1 to TRBJ1-2; D ambiguous. This CDR3 is 11 amino acids long. Trimming left V 4 bases short and J 8 bases short, with 8 bases between. Germline V CDR1 and CDR2: MNHNS, SASEGT.

J is TRBJ1-1 and V is TRBV21-1; the DNA was not used to check the table's D call, TRBD1. TRBV21-1 has pseudogene status. The CDR3 is 13 amino acids. The CDR3 DNA follows: TGTGCCAGCATGGACAGACCCCAAGCTGAAGCTTTCTTT. Its translation is CASMDRPQAEAFF.

The chain joins TRBV7-3 to TRBJ1-1; TRBD1 might be the D (6 bases). Trimming removed 1 base from V and 5 bases from J, with 11 bases in between. CDR1 and CDR2 (germline): SGHTA, FQGTGA. This CDR3 is 14 amino acids long. The CDR3 sequence: CASSLNQGSTEAFF. The CDR3 nucleotides read TGTGCCAGCAGCTTAAATCAGGGGAGTACTGAAGCTTTCTTT.

The genes are TRBV5-6 and TRBJ1-3; no firm D call. Germline values: CDR1 SGHDT, CDR2 YYEEEE. The CDR3 is made up of 13 amino acids. Trimming shortened V by 0 bases and J by 2 bases, and 3 bases separated the two germline ends. The CDR3 coding sequence is TGTGCCAGCAGCTTGGGCCCTGGAAACACCATATATTTT. Protein: CASSLGPGNTIYF.

The CDR3 nucleotides read TGTGCCAGCAGTTCGTACAGGGGGCGCGGCGGGGAGCTGTTTTTT. Translating gives CASSSYRGRGGELFF. The rearrangement links TRBV28 to TRBJ2-2; 9 positions match TRBD1. J gave up 7 bases and V 4 bases, and 7 bases lay outside the gene matches. Germline values: CDR1 MDHEN, CDR2 SYDVKM. The CDR3 runs 15 residues.

CDR3 coding DNA: TGTGCCAGCAGCCTAGGAGGGTACAATGAGCAGTTCTTC. Amino acids: CASSLGGYNEQFF. The J gene is TRBJ2-1, the V gene TRBV5-4; possibly TRBD2 for D (6 bases). The germline gives CDR1 SGHNT, CDR2 YYREEE (reference sequence). The CDR3 is 13 residues long. Trimming removed 4 bases from V and 4 bases from J, with 9 bases in between.

V usage is TRBV4-2 and J usage is TRBJ1-4; TRBD1 matches at 9 bases. The length of the CDR3 is 15 residues. Looked up from germline, CDR1 is LGHNA and CDR2 is YNFKEQ. V shed 1 base and J 5 bases; nucleotides not matched to a gene: 2. The CDR3 spells CASSQGDRENEKLFF. In nucleotides, the CDR3 is TGTGCCAGCAGCCAAGGGGACAGGGAAAATGAAAAACTGTTTTTT.

V and J are TRBV7-8 and TRBJ1-2; 11 nucleotides agree with TRBD1. Germline lookup yields CDR1 SGHVS and CDR2 FQNEAQ. The J segment lost 5 bases and the V segment lost 5 bases, leaving 7 bases of the junction unmatched. This CDR3 is 15 amino acids long. The CDR3 DNA sequence: TGTGCCAGCAGCGGGATGGACAGGGGGCCGTATGGCTACACCTTC. Translated: CASSGMDRGPYGYTF.

The chain carries TRBV14 and TRBJ2-1, with 9 bases identical to TRBD1. Germline V lookup: CDR1 SGHDN, CDR2 FVKESK. With V trimmed by 4 bases and J by 7 bases, 11 bases remained unmatched. There are 16 residues in the CDR3. CDR3: CASSRNRDRAWNEQFF. DNA of the CDR3: TGTGCCAGCAGCCGAAACCGGGACAGGGCTTGGAATGAGCAGTTCTTC.

The chain uses TRBV9 and TRBJ1-5; D unclear. V was trimmed by 2 bases and J by 6 bases, leaving 12 bases between them. The CDR3 has 14 residues. Per the germline V gene, CDR1 is SGDLS and CDR2 is YYNGEE. The DNA for the CDR3 is TGTGCCAGCAGCGTTGGATCTAATGCTCAGCCCCAGCATTTT. Translating gives CASSVGSNAQPQHF. The entire variable domain, with the rest obtained from reference TRBV9 and TRBJ1-5, is as follows: DSGVTQTPKHLITATGQRVTLRCSPRSGDLSVYWYQQSLDQGLQFLIQYYNGEERAKGNILERFSAQQFPDLHSELNLSSLELGDSALYFCASSVGSNAQPQHFGDGTRLSIL.

This clone has more than one count but fewer than ten. The chain has TRBV7-9 and TRBJ2-5; maybe TRBD1 (5 bases). CDR1 is SEHNR, CDR2 FQNEAQ, per germline (reference sequence). The CDR3 totals 14 residues. V lost 3 bases and J 1 base, leaving 9 bases between the germline ends. The CDR3 spells CASSFPTGQETQYF. For the CDR3, the DNA is TGTGCCAGCAGCTTTCCCACAGGCCAAGAGACCCAGTACTTC.

On this clone: One junction end does not reproduce the germline sequence, and a read error may be involved. The rearrangement uses TRBV7-7 and TRBJ2-2, with 9 bases aligning to TRBD2. The length of the CDR3 is 15 residues. From germline, CDR1 is SSHAT and CDR2 FNYEAQ (reference sequence). The CDR3 sequence: CASSLRREGTGELFF. The CDR3 coding sequence is TGTGCTAGCAGCTTGAGGCGGGAGGGCACCGGGGAGCTGTTTTTT.

The chain employs TRBV9 and TRBJ1-1; 10 nucleotides match TRBD1. CDR3 length equals 15 residues. CDR1 and CDR2 from the germline V gene are SGDLS and YYNGEE. Losses at the gene ends were 4 bases for V and 7 bases for J; bases not matched to a gene: 10. This chain's CDR3 is CASSFQTGGAGEAFF. CDR3 nucleotide sequence: TGTGCCAGCAGCTTCCAGACAGGGGGCGCGGGTGAAGCTTTCTTT.